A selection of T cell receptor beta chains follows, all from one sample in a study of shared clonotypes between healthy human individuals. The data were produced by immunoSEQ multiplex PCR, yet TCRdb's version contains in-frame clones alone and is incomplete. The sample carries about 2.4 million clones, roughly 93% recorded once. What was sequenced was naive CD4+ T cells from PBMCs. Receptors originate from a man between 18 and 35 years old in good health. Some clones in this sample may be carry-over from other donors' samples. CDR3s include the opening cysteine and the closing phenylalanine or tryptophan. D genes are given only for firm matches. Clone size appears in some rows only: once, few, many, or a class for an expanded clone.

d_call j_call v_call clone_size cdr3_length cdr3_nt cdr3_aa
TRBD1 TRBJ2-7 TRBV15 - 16 TGTGCCACCAGCAGAGCCCTCGGGACAGGGGGCGACGAGCAGTACTTC CATSRALGTGGDEQYF
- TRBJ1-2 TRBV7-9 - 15 TGTGCCAGCACCCCCGCGTCGGCAGAGAGGCATGGCTACACCTTC CASTPASAERHGYTF
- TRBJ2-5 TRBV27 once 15 TGTGCCAGCAGTTTAATCGGGGGGCGGGAAGAGACCCAGTACTTC CASSLIGGREETQYF
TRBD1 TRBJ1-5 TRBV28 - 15 TGTTCTAGCCAACAGGGGACGTATAGCAATCAGCCCCAGCATTTT CSSQQGTYSNQPQHF
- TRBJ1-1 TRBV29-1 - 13 TGCAGCGTCGTCTTCACTTTGAACACTGAAGCTTTCTTT CSVVFTLNTEAFF
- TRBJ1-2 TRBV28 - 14 TGTGCCAGCTCGCAGGGGACCCATAACTATGGCTACACCTTC CASSQGTHNYGYTF
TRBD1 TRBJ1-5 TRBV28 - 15 TGTGCCACCCGTCGGACAGGGTTGAGCAATCAGCCCCAGCATTTT CATRRTGLSNQPQHF
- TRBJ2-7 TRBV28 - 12 TGTGCCAGCAGTTTGTTGTCTTTTGACCAGTACTTC CASSLLSFDQYF
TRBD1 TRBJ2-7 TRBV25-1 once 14 TGTGCCAGCAGTGAATGGGACAGCTTCTACGAGCAGTACTTC CASSEWDSFYEQYF
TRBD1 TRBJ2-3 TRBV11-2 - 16 TGTGCCAGCAGCACGGGGGACAGGGTCCTTGGAGATACGCAGTATTTT CASSTGDRVLGDTQYF
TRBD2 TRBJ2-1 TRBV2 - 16 TGTGCCAGCAGGGGGGGCCTAGCGGGAGCAGGCAATGAGCAGTTCTTC CASRGGLAGAGNEQFF
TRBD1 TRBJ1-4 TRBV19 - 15 TGTGCCAGTACCTTACAGGGGTTAACTAATGAAAAACTGTTTTTT CASTLQGLTNEKLFF
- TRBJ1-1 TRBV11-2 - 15 TGTGCCAGCAGCTTGAGTAACGGGGGCCAGACTGAAGCTTTCTTT CASSLSNGGQTEAFF
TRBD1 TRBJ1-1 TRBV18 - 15 TGTGCCAGCTCACCAGGGACAGGGGAGGGCACTGAAGCTTTCTTT CASSPGTGEGTEAFF
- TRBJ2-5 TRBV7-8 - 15 TGTGCCAGCAGCCGGGAAAGGACCTTCGGGGTCACCCAGTACTTC CASSRERTFGVTQYF
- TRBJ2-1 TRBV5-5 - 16 TGTGCCAGCAGCCCCCTCACAGGGAACTCCTACAATGAGCAGTTCTTC CASSPLTGNSYNEQFF
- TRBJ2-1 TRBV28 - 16 TGTGCCAGCAGTGCACCTTTAGCGGTCTCCTACAATGAGCAGTTCTTC CASSAPLAVSYNEQFF
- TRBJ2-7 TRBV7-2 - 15 TGTGCCAGCAGCTTAGCGGGGCGACTCTCCTACGAGCAGTACTTC CASSLAGRLSYEQYF
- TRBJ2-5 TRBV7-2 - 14 TGTGCCAGCAGCTTATGGCGGGATCGGGAGACCCAGTACTTC CASSLWRDRETQYF
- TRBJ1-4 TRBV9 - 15 TGTGCCAGCAGCGCGGCGACGGCAACTAATGAAAAACTGTTTTTT CASSAATATNEKLFF
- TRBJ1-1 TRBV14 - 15 TGTGCCAGCAGCCAAGAGGGTCTGGGGGACACTGAAGCTTTCTTT CASSQEGLGDTEAFF
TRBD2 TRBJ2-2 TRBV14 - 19 TGTGCCAGCAGCCAAGAGGATCTAGGACTAGCGGGATTCCCCGGGGAGCTGTTTTTT CASSQEDLGLAGFPGELFF
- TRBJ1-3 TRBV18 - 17 TGTGCCAGCTCACCCATCAATTCCGGCGGCTCTGGAAACACCATATATTTT CASSPINSGGSGNTIYF
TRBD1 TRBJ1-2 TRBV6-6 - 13 TGTGCCAGCAGTCCCGGGACAGGGCGAGGCTACACCTTC CASSPGTGRGYTF
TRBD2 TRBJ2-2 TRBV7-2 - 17 TGTGCCAGCAGCCCAGCCCTTGCGGGAGTCATCTCCGGGGAGCTGTTTTTT CASSPALAGVISGELFF
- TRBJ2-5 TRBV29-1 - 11 TGCAGCGTTGTAAAGGGGGAGACCCAGTACTTC CSVVKGETQYF
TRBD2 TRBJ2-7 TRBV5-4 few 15 TGTGCCAGCAGCTTGGTAGCTAGCGGGTCGTACGAGCAGTACTTC CASSLVASGSYEQYF
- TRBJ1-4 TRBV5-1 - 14 TGCGCCAGCAGCTTGATGCGGGTCGGTGAAAAACTGTTTTTT CASSLMRVGEKLFF
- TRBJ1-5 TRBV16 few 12 TGTGCCAGCAGCCAAGGCTTCCAGCCCCAGCATTTT CASSQGFQPQHF
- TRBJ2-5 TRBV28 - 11 TGTGCCAGCAGCCGAGAAGAGACCCAGTACTTC CASSREETQYF
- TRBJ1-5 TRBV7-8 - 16 TGTGCCAGCAGCTTTATGCCCCTGCGAGGTGATCAGCCCCAGCATTTT CASSFMPLRGDQPQHF
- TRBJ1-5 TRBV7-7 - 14 TGTGCCAGCAGCTGCCCTTGGGGCAATCAGCCCCAGCATTTT CASSCPWGNQPQHF
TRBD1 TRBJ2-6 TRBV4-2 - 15 TGTGCCAGCAGCACGACAGGGACTGGGGCCAACGTCCTGACTTTC CASSTTGTGANVLTF
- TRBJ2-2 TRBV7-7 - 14 TGTGCCAGCAGCTTAGATGGTGGTAGGGCTGAGCTGTTTTTT CASSLDGGRAELFF
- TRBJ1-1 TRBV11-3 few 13 TGTGCCAGCAGCTTAGAAGGGTTCACTGAAGCTTTCTTT CASSLEGFTEAFF
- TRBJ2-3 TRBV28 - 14 TGTGCCAGCAGTTCGTCGCGGTCCGGGAATACGCAGTATTTT CASSSSRSGNTQYF
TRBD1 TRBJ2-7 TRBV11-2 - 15 TGTGCCAGCAGCTTAGGGCCGGGACAGAACTACGAGCAGTACTTC CASSLGPGQNYEQYF
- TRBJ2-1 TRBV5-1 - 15 TGCGCCAGCAGCCCCGGACTTCCCTCCTACAATGAGCAGTTCTTC CASSPGLPSYNEQFF
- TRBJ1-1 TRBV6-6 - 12 TGTGCCAGCAGTAGGGAGGACACTGAAGCTTTCTTT CASSREDTEAFF
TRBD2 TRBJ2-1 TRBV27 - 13 TGTGCCAGCAAGCTAGCGGGAGTGGGTGAGCAGTTCTTC CASKLAGVGEQFF
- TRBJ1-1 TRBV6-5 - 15 TGTGCCAGCAGCTACAGGCCTGGGCTAAACACTGAAGCTTTCTTT CASSYRPGLNTEAFF
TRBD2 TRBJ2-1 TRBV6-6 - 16 TGTGCCAGCAGTTTCCCCCTAGCGGGAGGCTCCGATGAGCAGTTCTTC CASSFPLAGGSDEQFF
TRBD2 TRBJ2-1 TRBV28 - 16 TGTGCCAGCAGTTCATTAAGCGGGGGGACCTACAATGAGCAGTTCTTC CASSSLSGGTYNEQFF
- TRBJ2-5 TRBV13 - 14 TGTGCCAGCAGCTCCACACCGAACCAAGAGACCCAGTACTTC CASSSTPNQETQYF
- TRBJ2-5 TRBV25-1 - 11 TGTGCCAGCAGTAAGGTTGAGACCCAGTACTTC CASSKVETQYF
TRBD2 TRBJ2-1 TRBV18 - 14 TGTGCCAGCTCACCTCCTAGCGGGTACAATGAGCAGTTCTTC CASSPPSGYNEQFF
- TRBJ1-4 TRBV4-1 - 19 TGCGCCAGCAGCCAAGGCACCCATCCTCGACAGGCGCGAAATGAAAAACTGTTTTTT CASSQGTHPRQARNEKLFF
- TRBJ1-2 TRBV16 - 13 TGTGCCAGCAGCCATCTCCAGGACTATGGCTACACCTTC CASSHLQDYGYTF
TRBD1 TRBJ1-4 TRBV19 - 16 TGTGCCAGTAGTATAAGTCTGGCAGGGGGCTATGAAAAACTGTTTTTT CASSISLAGGYEKLFF